Sequencing of this T cell receptor beta chain was carried out in a study of tumor-infiltrating lymphocytes in primary liver carcinoma. Using a constant-region primer together with ProtoScript II reverse transcriptase, TCR beta cDNA was made from approximately 500 ng of total RNA. Slightly modified ARM-PCR, run as three nested multiplex PCR rounds, produced the TCR beta libraries. Rounds one and two of PCR, each of roughly 10 cycles, were primed with TRBV1-TRBV30 forward primers and a C-beta reverse primer. TCRdb reprocessed the multiplex PCR reads via MiXCR and lists one record per CDR3 protein. The table has around 330,000 distinct CDR3 sequences, 65% seen once. CDR1 and CDR2 from the germline V gene are GTSNPN and SVGIG (reference sequence). V was clipped by 0 bases and J by 2 bases, with 10 bases between them. This CDR3 region has 14 residues. This clonotype has only a few counts. Germline DNA was extracted too, while blood RNA derived from unsorted whole blood.

This receptor was taken from a man aged 35-49 years with primary liver carcinoma and hepatitis B virus infection. The V call is TRBV30, the J call TRBJ1-2; D possibly corresponds to TRBD1 (6 bases). The specimen sequenced was peripheral blood. CDR3 bases: TGTGCCTGGAGTGTAGACGGGACAAACTATGGCTACACCTTC. The encoded protein is CAWSVDGTNYGYTF.